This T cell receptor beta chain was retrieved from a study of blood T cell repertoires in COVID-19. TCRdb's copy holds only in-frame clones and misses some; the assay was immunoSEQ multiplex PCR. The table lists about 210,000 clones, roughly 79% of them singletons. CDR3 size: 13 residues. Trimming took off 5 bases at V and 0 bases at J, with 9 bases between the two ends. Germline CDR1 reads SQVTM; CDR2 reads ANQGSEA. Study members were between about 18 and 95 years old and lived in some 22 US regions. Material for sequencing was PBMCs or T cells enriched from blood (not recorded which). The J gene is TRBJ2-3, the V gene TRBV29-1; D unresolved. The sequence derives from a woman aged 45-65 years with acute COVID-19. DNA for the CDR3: TGCAGCGTTATAGGAGCTAGCACAGATACGCAGTATTTT. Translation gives CSVIGASTDTQYF.